The clone carrying this TCR beta chain has at least ten counts. The antigen remains undetermined. Germline and junction disagree at one end, which may indicate a read error. These data originate in a study of spatial heterogeneity in lung cancer. Turning to the study itself: Follow-up PBMC samples were sequenced when available, at a median of roughly 2 years after resection. Raw-read counts averaged over ten per unique TCR and UMI combination.

The time point was: blood at routine non-recurrence follow-up after resection. Unsorted tumor, nontumor lung tissue or cryopreserved PBMC supplied the whole RNA. Study outcomes and limitations: Ubiquitous expanded tumor TCRs were observed in blood more at resection than follow-up.

Germline CDR1 and CDR2: SGHTA and FQGNSA. This CDR3 comprises 11 residues. Individual TCR cDNA molecules each bore their own unique molecular identifier. TCRdb reanalysed the 5' RACE reads using MiXCR and keeps one entry per CDR3 protein. The sample lists roughly 26,000 distinct CDR3 sequences; 4.5% to 7.5% were seen once. The chain combines TRBV7-2 with TRBJ2-5; no definite D call. The source material was PBMCs, sampled at follow-up. This TCR was recovered from a male donor with early-stage non-small cell lung cancer. Written as DNA, the CDR3 is TGTGCCAGCAGCTTAGGACGGCATTGGTCCTTC. It is translated as CASSLGRHWSF.